Below are 30 T cell receptor beta chains sequenced from a single sample in a study of shared clonotypes between healthy human individuals. Selected positively for CCR7 and CD45RO-negative, naive CD8 cells excluded terminally differentiated effector memory CD45RA+ cells. The method was immunoSEQ multiplex PCR; TCRdb's version includes in-frame clones alone and lacks a portion of them. The sample yields around 1,900,000 clones, 90% to 95% seen once. The sequenced sample was naive CD8+ T cells from PBMCs. The source of these receptors is a man aged 18 to 29 in good health. Some clones in this sample may be carry-over from other donors' samples.

In its sample, this clone was seen once. The chain joins TRBV6-1 to TRBJ2-5, with 7 bases identical to TRBD1. J gave up 3 bases and V 6 bases, and 4 bases lay outside the gene matches. CDR1 is MNHNS and CDR2 is SASEGT in the germline V gene. The CDR3 extends over 13 amino acids. The CDR3 reads CASRGQNKETQYF. The CDR3 DNA is TGTGCCAGCAGGGGACAGAACAAAGAGACCCAGTACTTC.

In this sample, this clone turned up a few times. CDR3 sequence (DNA): TGTGCCAGCATCCAAACGGGGGGGAACGAGCAGTACTTC. Encoded protein: CASIQTGGNEQYF. The rearrangement joins TRBV6-5 to TRBJ2-7, with 8 bases that match TRBD2. This CDR3 has 13 amino acids. V shed 7 bases and J 5 bases; nucleotides not matched to a gene: 7. Per germline, CDR1 MNHEY and CDR2 SVGAGI.

This chain uses TRBV7-2 with TRBJ2-7; D is unclear. CDR3 size: 16 residues. The germline CDR1 and CDR2 sequences are SGHTA and FQGNSA. Trimming left V 1 base short and J 2 bases short, with 15 bases between. The CDR3 reads CASSLDIADAPYEQYF. CDR3 bases: TGTGCCAGCAGCTTAGATATCGCGGACGCCCCCTACGAGCAGTACTTC.

V and J are TRBV7-2 and TRBJ2-5; TRBD2 agrees at 7 bases. The V gene end was trimmed by 2 bases and the J gene end by 0 bases; junction bases not matched to a gene: 9. The CDR3 extends over 17 amino acids. The germline CDR1 and CDR2 sequences are SGHTA and FQGNSA. CDR3: CASSLRGVRPYQETQYF. The CDR3 DNA follows: TGTGCCAGCAGCTTACGGGGGGTCCGACCGTACCAAGAGACCCAGTACTTC.

The rearrangement joins TRBV18 to TRBJ1-2; no clear D gene. V lost 2 bases to trimming and J lost 6 bases, with 10 bases between them. CDR1 is KGHSH, CDR2 LQKENI, per germline. The length of the CDR3 is 13 residues. The CDR3 region is CASSPGTTNGYTF. The CDR3 bases are TGTGCCAGCTCACCAGGCACCACGAATGGCTACACCTTC.

This chain uses TRBV27 with TRBJ1-5; D possibly corresponds to TRBD1 (5 bases). CDR3 length: 15 amino acids. Trimming pared 3 bases from V and 2 bases from J, leaving 11 bases between. Germline loops: CDR1 MNHEY, CDR2 SMNVEV (reference sequence). The CDR3 here is CASSFGLGGNQPQHF. CDR3 nucleotides: TGTGCCAGCAGTTTCGGCCTAGGGGGCAATCAGCCCCAGCATTTT.

J is TRBJ2-1 and V is TRBV28; 12 nucleotides agree with TRBD2. Germline-derived CDR1 and CDR2 are MDHEN and SYDVKM. The junction had 6 bases not matched to a gene; V was cut back by 7 bases and J by 8 bases. This CDR3 comprises 14 residues. CDR3 residues: CASTLAGGPDEQFF. CDR3 in DNA: TGTGCCAGCACCCTAGCGGGAGGGCCAGATGAGCAGTTCTTC.

The genes are TRBV6-1 and TRBJ1-1; a possible D gene is TRBD1 (5 bases). The CDR3 runs to 16 residues. The germline V and J ends were trimmed by 4 bases and 4 bases, with 19 bases remaining between them. The germline V gene has CDR1 MNHNS and CDR2 SASEGT. The chain's CDR3 is CASSGPRTRVGTEAFF. The CDR3 nucleotides are TGTGCCAGCAGTGGCCCCCGGACACGGGTGGGCACTGAAGCTTTCTTT.

The chain couples TRBV29-1 to TRBJ2-1; 12 nucleotides match TRBD2. Germline V gene lookup returns CDR1 SQVTM and CDR2 ANQGSEA. V gave up 4 bases and J gave up 0 bases; unmatched junction bases: 13. The CDR3 covers 19 residues. In DNA form, the CDR3 reads TGCAGCGTTGGAGGGGCAGAAGAACTAGCGGGAGGCTCCTACAATGAGCAGTTCTTC. Translation gives CSVGGAEELAGGSYNEQFF.

The V and J genes are TRBV29-1 and TRBJ2-1; D call uncertain. CDR1 and CDR2 from the germline V gene are SQVTM and ANQGSEA. Trimming stripped 2 bases from V and 8 bases from J, with 4 bases between. The CDR3 is 10 residues long. CDR3 bases: TGCAGCGTTGAAAGGTATGAGCAGTTCTTC. This sequence encodes CSVERYEQFF.

The chain joins TRBV28 to TRBJ2-1; D is uncertain. Between the trimmed V and J ends, which lost 3 bases and 6 bases, there was a span of 6 bases. The germline V gene has CDR1 MDHEN and CDR2 SYDVKM. CDR3 length: 12 residues. The CDR3 loop reads CASSFPPNEQFF. The CDR3 DNA sequence: TGTGCCAGCAGTTTTCCGCCCAATGAGCAGTTCTTC.

The V and J genes are TRBV27 and TRBJ1-5; D is ambiguous. CDR3 length: 16 amino acids. With 0 bases removed from V and 1 base from J, the gap between germline ends came to 10 bases. CDR1 and CDR2 from the germline V gene are MNHEY and SMNVEV (reference sequence). The CDR3 sequence: CASSLSGFWSNQPQHF. The CDR3 bases are TGTGCCAGCAGTTTATCGGGGTTTTGGAGCAATCAGCCCCAGCATTTT.

The J gene is TRBJ1-2, the V gene TRBV13, with D uncertain. Germline V gene sequence: CDR1 PRHDT, CDR2 FYEKMQ (reference sequence). Trimming took off 4 bases at V and 2 bases at J, with 8 bases between the two ends. CDR3 size: 13 residues. In DNA form, the CDR3 reads TGTGCCAGCAGCTCGGACGCGAACTATGGCTACACCTTC. Translating gives CASSSDANYGYTF.

This clone was counted once. The chain has TRBV7-9 and TRBJ2-1, with 8 bases aligning to TRBD2. CDR3 length: 17 residues. V dropped 5 bases and J dropped 0; count of bases not matched to a gene: 9. CDR1 is SEHNR, CDR2 FQNEAQ, per germline (reference sequence). This CDR3 reads CASSPSRGGISYNEQFF. The CDR3 nucleotides are TGTGCCAGCAGCCCCTCTCGGGGGGGGATCTCCTACAATGAGCAGTTCTTC.

This rearrangement joins TRBV7-9 to TRBJ1-4, with 9 bases lining up with TRBD1. This CDR3 has 17 amino acids. Germline CDR1 and CDR2: SEHNR and FQNEAQ (reference sequence). The J segment lost 4 bases and the V segment lost 5 bases, leaving 11 bases of the junction unmatched. The CDR3 coding sequence is TGTGCCAGCAGCCCCGGGACAGGGAGACCTTATAATGAAAAACTGTTTTTT. The encoded protein is CASSPGTGRPYNEKLFF.

The rearrangement uses TRBV9 and TRBJ2-1; TRBD1 is a possible D gene (5 bases). The CDR3 covers 15 residues. Per germline, CDR1 SGDLS and CDR2 YYNGEE. V lost 0 bases to trimming and J lost 6 bases, with 13 bases between them. As DNA, the CDR3 is TGTGCCAGCAGCGTAGCTCAGGGTAGTGGCAATGAGCAGTTCTTC. Protein: CASSVAQGSGNEQFF.

This clone has only one observation. V is TRBV28 and J is TRBJ1-1; unclear D gene. V was clipped by 5 bases and J by 5 bases, with 15 bases between them. This CDR3 region has 14 residues. Germline CDR1 reads MDHEN; CDR2 reads SYDVKM. The CDR3 DNA reads as TGTGCCAGCAGTCCCCCCCCCGGGGTTACTGAAGCTTTCTTT. Translated, it gives CASSPPPGVTEAFF. The variable domain in full, completed from reference TRBV28 and TRBJ1-1, reads DVKVTQSSRYLVKRTGEKVFLECVQDMDHENMFWYRQDPGLGLRLIYFSYDVKMKEKGDIPEGYSVSREKKERFSLILESASTNQTSMYLCASSPPPGVTEAFFGQGTRLTVV.

The chain employs TRBV7-9 and TRBJ2-3; 14 bases fit TRBD2. Germline trimming cut 5 bases from V and 1 base from J; bases unmatched to any gene: 5. CDR1 and CDR2 (germline): SEHNR, FQNEAQ (reference sequence). The CDR3 loop spans 17 amino acids. Here the CDR3 reads CASSPAGLAGGTDTQYF. CDR3 nucleotides: TGTGCCAGCAGCCCGGCGGGACTAGCGGGGGGCACAGATACGCAGTATTTT.

This sequence joins TRBV11-1 and TRBJ2-3; D possibly uses TRBD1 or TRBD2 (6 bases each). Trimming stripped 6 bases from V and 4 bases from J, with 17 bases between. Looked up from germline, CDR1 is SGHAT and CDR2 is FQDESV (reference sequence). This CDR3 region has 15 residues. The DNA of the CDR3 is TGTGCCAGCAGGAGGGGGGAGTCAACTTCAGATACGCAGTATTTT. This codes for CASRRGESTSDTQYF.

This chain connects TRBV29-1 to TRBJ2-5; D is perhaps TRBD1 or TRBD2 (5 bases each). The CDR3 is 14 amino acids. Germline CDR1 SQVTM, CDR2 ANQGSEA. The V gene lost 4 bases and the J gene lost 5 bases, with 17 bases spanning the gap. CDR3 nucleotides: TGCAGCGTTGGAACGGTGGGGGTTCGGGAGACCCAGTACTTC. Translating gives CSVGTVGVRETQYF.

The chain recombines TRBV5-5 with TRBJ2-1, with 9 bases that match TRBD2. There are 16 residues in the CDR3. Unmatched junction bases numbered 9, after V lost 5 bases and J lost 3 bases. CDR1 and CDR2 from the germline V gene are SGHKS and YYEKEE (reference sequence). The CDR3, as DNA: TGTGCCAGCAGATACGCCGTGACTAGCGGCTACAATGAGCAGTTCTTC. Encoded protein: CASRYAVTSGYNEQFF.

This chain uses TRBV19 with TRBJ2-7; 13 bases match TRBD2. The CDR3 sequence is 17 residues long. Trimming at V came to 4 bases and at J to 2 bases, leaving 8 bases not matched to a gene. Germline assignment: CDR1 LNHDA and CDR2 SQIVND (reference sequence). The CDR3 loop reads CASSSILAGGATYEQYF. CDR3 DNA: TGTGCCAGTAGTAGCATACTAGCGGGAGGGGCAACCTACGAGCAGTACTTC.

The chain has TRBV30 and TRBJ2-1; no definite D call. This CDR3 spans 15 amino acids. Germline loops: CDR1 GTSNPN, CDR2 SVGIG (reference sequence). Trimming removed 0 bases at V and 0 bases at J, with 9 bases between. The CDR3 DNA reads as TGTGCCTGGAGTGTACGCCCCAGCTCCTACAATGAGCAGTTCTTC. This sequence encodes CAWSVRPSSYNEQFF.

The chain carries TRBV6-1 and TRBJ1-1; no definite D call. This CDR3 region has 14 residues. Germline CDR1 is MNHNS and CDR2 is SASEGT. V was cut by 3 bases and J by 1 base, with 9 bases left in between. CDR3 sequence: CASSDQQSNTEAFF. The DNA of the CDR3 is TGTGCCAGCAGTGACCAACAGTCGAACACTGAAGCTTTCTTT.

The chain joins TRBV10-3 to TRBJ1-3; no definite D call. Looked up from germline, CDR1 is ENHRY and CDR2 is SYGVKD. The V end lost 6 bases, the J end lost 0 bases, and 15 bases lay between the germline ends. The CDR3 extends over 16 amino acids. The chain's CDR3 is CAIRTLGPSSGNTIYF. The CDR3 region has the DNA TGTGCCATCAGGACCCTAGGGCCTTCCTCTGGAAACACCATATATTTT.

The table lists this clone with a count of one. The genes are TRBV25-1 and TRBJ1-1; possibly TRBD1 for D (5 bases). The germline V gene has CDR1 MGHDK and CDR2 SYGVNS. This CDR3 contains 18 residues. Trimming cost V 3 bases and J 0 bases, with 20 bases left between them. The CDR3 sequence is CASSEGIRGRGLNTEAFF. CDR3 in DNA: TGTGCCAGCAGTGAGGGCATCCGAGGTAGGGGCTTGAACACTGAAGCTTTCTTT. Full variable domain (missing parts from reference TRBV25-1 and TRBJ1-1): EADIYQTPRYLVIGTGKKITLECSQTMGHDKMYWYQQDPGMELHLIHYSYGVNSTEKGDLSSESTVSRIRTEHFPLTLESARPSHTSQYLCASSEGIRGRGLNTEAFFGQGTRLTVV.

This clone has only one observation. This rearrangement joins TRBV7-8 to TRBJ2-2, with TRBD2 matching 10 bases. Germline lookup yields CDR1 SGHVS and CDR2 FQNEAQ. CDR3 length: 19 amino acids. With 3 bases clipped from V and 3 bases from J, the junction kept 13 bases outside the gene matches. CDR3 DNA sequence: TGTGCCAGCAGCTTCGTCGTCCCTAGCGGGAGTGGTTACACCGGGGAGCTGTTTTTT. It codes for CASSFVVPSGSGYTGELFF.

This sequence joins TRBV9 and TRBJ2-3; maybe TRBD1 (6 bases). V lost 2 bases, J lost 3 bases, and 34 bases lay in between. CDR1 and CDR2 from the germline V gene are SGDLS and YYNGEE. The CDR3 length is 22 residues. The chain's CDR3 is CASSVRQVRPSSKGPTTDTQYF. The CDR3 nucleotides are TGTGCCAGCAGCGTTCGACAGGTGAGGCCCAGTAGTAAAGGGCCCACAACAGATACGCAGTATTTT.

V gene TRBV4-1 combines with J gene TRBJ2-7; perhaps TRBD2 as D (6 bases). The CDR3 spans 14 residues. Germline loops: CDR1 MGHRA, CDR2 YSYEKL. V lost 2 bases to trimming and J lost 6 bases, with 14 bases between them. CDR3 bases: TGCGCCAGCAGCCAAACCCCGACTAGTCGCGAGCAGTACTTC. Translation gives CASSQTPTSREQYF.

The chain recombines TRBV13 with TRBJ2-2, with D perhaps TRBD1 (5 bases). V shed 7 bases and J shed 4 bases, with 25 bases lying between them. The CDR3 covers 18 residues. Germline assignment: CDR1 PRHDT and CDR2 FYEKMQ (reference sequence). CDR3 DNA sequence: TGTGCCAGCACCCTATTAACCGTCTGGCAGGGTACCACCGGGGAGCTGTTTTTT. Translation gives CASTLLTVWQGTTGELFF.